A single sample gave rise to the 26 T cell receptor beta chains below, sequenced in a study of blood T cells in healthy people across ages. A second PCR, run for roughly 6 to 11 cycles, used a sample-barcoded 5' primer plus a J-beta primer mix. TCRdb re-called the 5' RACE reads through MiXCR, storing one row per CDR3 protein. The data show about 760,000 distinct CDR3 sequences, roughly 25% seen once. The same sample was also used in a study of T cells of mothers and their children.

The sequencing sample was made of blood. The receptors here all came from a boy aged 10-17 years in good health.

The rearrangement joins TRBV20-1 to TRBJ2-7; D is possibly TRBD2 (5 bases). The CDR3 extends over 14 amino acids. Germline V gives CDR1 DFQATT, CDR2 SNEGSKA (reference sequence). With 0 bases removed from V and 6 bases from J, the gap between germline ends came to 15 bases. The CDR3 loop is CSARDGQRVSEQYF. Here the CDR3 DNA reads TGCAGTGCTAGAGATGGGCAGAGGGTAAGCGAGCAGTACTTC.

This clonotype has more than one count but fewer than ten. This chain uses TRBV12-3 or TRBV12-4 with TRBJ1-1, with D maybe TRBD1 (5 bases). The CDR3 is 14 residues long. The ends were cut back, 5 bases at V and 1 base at J, with 11 bases in the middle. The CDR3 DNA reads as TGTGCCAGCAGTCCCGGACATTCGAACACTGAAGCTTTCTTT. This encodes CASSPGHSNTEAFF.

As DNA, the CDR3 is TGTGCCAGCAGTTTAGGACTGGTGAGCTCCTACGAGCAGTACTTC. This gives the protein CASSLGLVSSYEQYF. The genes are TRBV12-3 or TRBV12-4 and TRBJ2-7; D gene unclear. Trimming took off 1 base at V and 0 bases at J, with 10 bases between the two ends. The CDR3 totals 15 residues.

The CDR3 loop is CASSESREFNNEQFF. CDR3 DNA sequence: TGCGCCAGCAGTGAGAGTCGGGAGTTCAACAATGAGCAGTTCTTC. V gene TRBV10-1 combines with J gene TRBJ2-1, with D perhaps matching TRBD2 (6 bases). The CDR3 is 15 residues long. Germline V gene data show CDR1 as WNHNN and CDR2 as SYGVQD (reference sequence). The V end was cut by 2 bases, the J end by 5 bases, with 13 bases between.

This clonotype was picked up a small number of times. CDR3 amino acids: CASSRRGGDYEQYF. CDR3 DNA: TGTGCCAGCTCACGTCGGGGGGGGGACTACGAGCAGTACTTC. This chain joins TRBV18 and TRBJ2-7, with 8 nucleotides matching TRBD2. The CDR3 runs to 14 residues. CDR1 KGHSH and CDR2 LQKENI come from the germline V gene. V gave up 4 bases and J gave up 3 bases; unmatched junction bases: 5.

This clonotype was detected only a few times. The chain is built from TRBV21-1 and TRBJ2-6; the table's D gene call, TRBD1, was not cross checked with the DNA. TRBV21-1 is a known pseudogene. The CDR3 is made up of 16 amino acids. The CDR3 spells CASGTGVLSGANVLTF. The CDR3 DNA sequence: TGTGCCAGCGGGACAGGGGTATTATCTGGGGCCAACGTCCTGACTTTC.

The rearrangement links TRBV20-1 to TRBJ2-5; 9 nucleotides match TRBD1. Near its end, the DNA agrees better with TRBJ2-1, so the J call may be wrong. The CDR3 has 16 amino acids. Per germline, CDR1 DFQATT and CDR2 SNEGSKA (reference sequence). The CDR3 nucleotides read TGCAGTGCTAGATCTCCCGGGACAGGGTATGCGGGTGAGCAGTTCTTC. Encoded protein: CSARSPGTGYAGEQFF.

The V and J genes are TRBV5-1 and TRBJ2-7, with 7 bases identical to TRBD1. V dropped 4 bases and J dropped 7; count of bases not matched to a gene: 11. Germline loops: CDR1 SGHRS, CDR2 YFSETQ. The CDR3 has 14 residues. The CDR3 DNA reads as TGCGCCAGCAGCCAACAGGGGCCCCAAGGAGAGCAGTACTTC. Its protein product is CASSQQGPQGEQYF.

In its sample, this clonotype was seen a few times. The rearrangement joins TRBV28 to TRBJ1-6, with TRBD1 as a possible D gene (6 bases). This CDR3 is 16 amino acids long. The germline V gene encodes CDR1 MDHEN and CDR2 SYDVKM. The V gene lost 4 bases and the J gene lost 9 bases, with 19 bases spanning the gap. In DNA, the CDR3 is TGTGCCAGCAGTTCGGGACGGGGGGCAGGAGGTTCACCCCTCCACTTT. It encodes CASSSGRGAGGSPLHF. Using reference TRBV28 and TRBJ1-6 for the parts outside the CDR3, the full variable domain is DVKVTQSSRYLVKRTGEKVFLECVQDMDHENMFWYRQDPGLGLRLIYFSYDVKMKEKGDIPEGYSVSREKKERFSLILESASTNQTSMYLCASSSGRGAGGSPLHFGNGTRLTVT.

In its sample, this clonotype was seen a few times. The chain recombines TRBV5-1 with TRBJ1-1; TRBD1 is a possible D gene (5 bases). The CDR3 sequence is 14 residues long. V shed 4 bases and J shed 1 base, with 11 bases lying between them. Germline V gives CDR1 SGHRS, CDR2 YFSETQ. The CDR3 DNA follows: TGCGCCAGCAGCCCGGACACTCAGAACACTGAAGCTTTCTTT. Protein: CASSPDTQNTEAFF.

There are a few counts of this clonotype. The rearrangement uses TRBV7-2 and TRBJ1-1; D is possibly TRBD1 (5 bases). The germline V and J ends were trimmed by 5 bases and 4 bases, with 20 bases remaining between them. The germline gives CDR1 SGHTA, CDR2 FQGNSA. The CDR3 length is 16 residues. Here the CDR3 reads CASSAGGRGKGTEAFF. The CDR3 coding sequence is TGTGCCAGCAGCGCCGGGGGACGGGGTAAAGGCACTGAAGCTTTCTTT.

This clonotype was seen only a few times. The chain joins TRBV28 to TRBJ2-7; 11 bases fit TRBD1. J gave up 3 bases and V 2 bases, and 3 bases lay outside the gene matches. The CDR3 covers 15 residues. Germline V gene data show CDR1 as MDHEN and CDR2 as SYDVKM. CDR3 residues: CASSLPGTGGYEQYF. The CDR3 nucleotides are TGTGCCAGCAGTTTACCGGGGACAGGGGGCTACGAGCAGTACTTC.

V is TRBV18 and J is TRBJ2-2, with 9 bases aligning to TRBD1. The germline V gene encodes CDR1 KGHSH and CDR2 LQKENI. The V segment lost 5 bases and the J segment 5 bases; nucleotides outside the gene matches: 6. The CDR3 has 15 residues. The CDR3 DNA sequence: TGTGCCAGCTCAGTGGACAGGGGAGTGACCGGGGAGCTGTTTTTT. Its translation: CASSVDRGVTGELFF.

Concerning this clonotype: At one end the junction does not follow the germline gene, possibly because of a read error. The gene calls are TRBV11-2 and TRBJ2-1; TRBD1 matches 7 bases. Per the germline V gene, CDR1 is SGHAT and CDR2 is FQNNGV. The CDR3 spans 15 residues. This chain's CDR3 is CSSSLVDRVDNEQFF. The CDR3 DNA sequence: TGTTCCAGCAGCTTAGTCGACAGGGTAGACAATGAGCAGTTCTTC.

The chain uses TRBV7-9 and TRBJ2-5, with TRBD1 matching over 7 bases. CDR1 and CDR2 (germline): SEHNR, FQNEAQ (reference sequence). The V gene end was trimmed by 4 bases and the J gene end by 4 bases; junction bases not matched to a gene: 6. This CDR3 comprises 14 residues. The CDR3 sequence is CASSSLRGIETQYF. CDR3 DNA: TGTGCCAGCAGCTCTCTCAGGGGGATAGAGACCCAGTACTTC. Full variable domain (missing parts from reference TRBV7-9 and TRBJ2-5): DTGVSQNPRHKITKRGQNVTFRCDPISEHNRLYWYRQTLGQGPEFLTYFQNEAQLEKSRLLSDRFSAERPKGSFSTLEIQRTEQGDSAMYLCASSSLRGIETQYFGPGTRLLVL.

V gene TRBV13 combines with J gene TRBJ2-1, with 13 bases that match TRBD2. Germline V gene data show CDR1 as PRHDT and CDR2 as FYEKMQ (reference sequence). Trimming took 0 bases from V and 8 from J; bases not matched to a gene: 4. This CDR3 has 16 amino acids. CDR3 in amino acids: CASSLGGLAGDYEQFF. The CDR3 nucleotides are TGTGCCAGCAGCTTAGGCGGACTAGCGGGAGACTATGAGCAGTTCTTC. The whole variable domain, filled in from reference TRBV13 and TRBJ2-1, reads AAGVIQSPRHLIKEKRETATLKCYPIPRHDTVYWYQQGPGQDPQFLISFYEKMQSDKGSIPDRFSAQQFSDYHSELNMSSLELGDSALYFCASSLGGLAGDYEQFFGPGTRLTVL.

The chain has TRBV15 and TRBJ2-7; possibly TRBD1 or TRBD2 for D (5 bases each). CDR1 is LNHNV, CDR2 YYDKDF, per germline (reference sequence). The CDR3 is 13 residues long. The V end lost 5 bases, the J end lost 6 bases, and 14 bases lay between the germline ends. The CDR3 spells CATSVGAGVEQYF. CDR3 nucleotides: TGTGCCACCAGCGTCGGGGCCGGTGTCGAGCAGTACTTC.

This clonotype was picked up many times. The chain employs TRBV7-3 and TRBJ2-7; D perhaps matches TRBD1 (7 bases). Germline lookup yields CDR1 SGHTA and CDR2 FQGTGA. The CDR3 loop spans 13 amino acids. The ends were cut back, 8 bases at V and 4 bases at J, with 15 bases in the middle. The CDR3 sequence: CASSVQGGYEQYF. The DNA for the CDR3 is TGTGCCAGCTCCGTCCAGGGGGGATACGAGCAGTACTTC.

This clonotype was picked up a small number of times. The chain joins TRBV4-3 to TRBJ2-3, with D uncertain. CDR1 is LGHNA, CDR2 YSLEER, per germline. V lost 5 bases, J lost 2 bases, and 8 bases lay in between. The CDR3 spans 13 residues. The CDR3 sequence: CASSVSVTDTQYF. For the CDR3, the DNA is TGCGCCAGCAGCGTCTCCGTCACAGATACGCAGTATTTT.

The rearrangement links TRBV12-3 or TRBV12-4 to TRBJ2-5, with D hard to call. This CDR3 has 14 residues. V was pared by 7 bases and J by 0 bases, with 12 bases between. The CDR3 spells CASNAAPHQETQYF. DNA for the CDR3: TGTGCCAGCAACGCTGCCCCCCACCAAGAGACCCAGTACTTC.

This clonotype has more than one count but fewer than ten. The chain recombines TRBV11-2 with TRBJ2-3, with D perhaps assigned TRBD1 or TRBD2 (5 bases each). Germline V lookup: CDR1 SGHAT, CDR2 FQNNGV. Trimming took off 4 bases at V and 8 bases at J, with 13 bases between the two ends. This CDR3 spans 13 amino acids. CDR3 coding DNA: TGTGCCAGCAGCTCGTACCGGGACCTTACGCAGTATTTT. As protein: CASSSYRDLTQYF. The complete variable domain, with remaining parts taken from reference TRBV11-2 and TRBJ2-3, reads EAGVAQSPRYKIIEKRQSVAFWCNPISGHATLYWYQQILGQGPKLLIQFQNNGVVDDSQLPKDRFSAERLKGVDSTLKIQPAKLEDSAVYLCASSSYRDLTQYFGPGTRLTVL.

This clonotype was counted between two and nine times. A much larger clone lies one base from this, so it may be a read error. The chain employs TRBV3-1 and TRBJ2-1, with D tentatively TRBD2 (6 bases). The germline V gene encodes CDR1 LGHDT and CDR2 YNNKEL (reference sequence). This CDR3 comprises 15 residues. V lost 8 bases, J lost 4 bases, and 18 bases lay in between. CDR3 amino acids: CASRLTSGGYNEQFF. Here the CDR3 DNA reads TGTGCCAGCCGCTTGACTAGTGGAGGGTACAATGAGCAGTTCTTC.

This clonotype appeared a few times. The V call is TRBV15, the J call TRBJ2-1; 9 nucleotides line up with TRBD1. This CDR3 contains 16 residues. In germline, CDR1 is LNHNV, CDR2 YYDKDF (reference sequence). The V gene end was trimmed by 3 bases and the J gene end by 2 bases; junction bases not matched to a gene: 5. The DNA for the CDR3 is TGTGCCACCAGCAGCTCCCGGGACAGGGCCTACAATGAGCAGTTCTTC. It is translated as CATSSSRDRAYNEQFF.

V and J are TRBV29-1 and TRBJ1-2; possible D gene TRBD1, 5 bases. The CDR3 consists of 15 residues. The germline V gene has CDR1 SQVTM and CDR2 ANQGSEA. Trimming took 1 base from V and 2 from J, leaving 14 bases between them. The CDR3 spells CSVEGQGDQNYGYTF. CDR3 sequence (DNA): TGCAGCGTTGAAGGTCAAGGGGACCAAAACTATGGCTACACCTTC.

A few counts support this clonotype. The gene calls are TRBV7-2 and TRBJ1-3, with D unclear. V lost 2 bases and J 9 bases, leaving 11 bases between the germline ends. Germline V gene data show CDR1 as SGHTA and CDR2 as FQGNSA. The CDR3 runs to 13 residues. CDR3 protein: CASSLRRRTTIYF. The CDR3 DNA is TGTGCCAGCAGCTTAAGGCGGCGGACCACCATATATTTT.

The CDR3 here is CSATTGAGQPQHF. The CDR3 coding sequence is TGCAGCGCAACCACAGGGGCGGGTCAGCCCCAGCATTTT. The chain uses TRBV29-1 and TRBJ1-5; 7 bases are a match to TRBD1. The CDR3 contains 13 residues. Germline V gene sequence: CDR1 SQVTM, CDR2 ANQGSEA. The V and J ends lost 7 bases and 6 bases, in that order; junction bases with no gene match: 9.